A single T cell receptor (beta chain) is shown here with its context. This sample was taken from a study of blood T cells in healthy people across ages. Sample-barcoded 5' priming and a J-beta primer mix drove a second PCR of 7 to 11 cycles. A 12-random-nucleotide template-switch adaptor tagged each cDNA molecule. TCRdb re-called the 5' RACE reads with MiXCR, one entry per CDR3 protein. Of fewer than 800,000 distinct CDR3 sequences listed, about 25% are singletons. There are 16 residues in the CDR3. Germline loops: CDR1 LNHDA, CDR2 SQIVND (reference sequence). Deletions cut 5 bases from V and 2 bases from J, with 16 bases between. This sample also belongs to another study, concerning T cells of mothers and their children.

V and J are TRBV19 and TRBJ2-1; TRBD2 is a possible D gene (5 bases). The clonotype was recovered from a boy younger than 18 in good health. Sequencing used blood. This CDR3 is CASSPTDFLAYNEQFF. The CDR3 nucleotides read TGTGCCAGTAGTCCAACGGACTTCCTAGCCTACAATGAGCAGTTCTTC.